The following is a T cell receptor beta chain sequence with its context. What this receptor recognizes is not known. No much larger clone exists at a distance of one base, and base qualities are not known. This specimen comes from a study of T cell changes during pregnancy in multiple sclerosis (dated by TCRdb to the late 2010s). For the study in its entirety: Changes in the T cell repertoire over the course of pregnancy were examined in this study in women with multiple sclerosis.

The library was prepared using the immunoSEQ multiplex PCR assay. Held by TCRdb, this immuneACCESS table contains in-frame sequences only and omits some clones. Under half of the omission traces to an unresolved V gene where checked; the cause of the rest is unknown. Within this sample are about 100,000 clones, with 80% to 95% of them counted one time only. In total, the top ten clones hold about 1.9% of the sample. As encoded in the germline V gene, CDR1 is KGHSH while CDR2 is LQKENI. The CDR3, cysteine through phenylalanine, is 15 amino acids long. Here the CDR3 DNA is all that survives: 45 bases in frame from base 1. For this chain, trimming is 7 bases at the V end and 5 bases at the J end, and the number of junction bases without a gene match is 8.

This receptor was obtained from a female donor with multiple sclerosis, enrolled in a pregnancy study. Source: peripheral blood, taken after pregnancy. In this chain, TRBV18 is recombined with TRBJ2-2; TRBD1 matches 9 bases in the middle. The CDR3 region: CASFGGQGKTGELFF. In nucleotides, the sequence is TGTGCCAGCTTCGGAGGACAGGGGAAAACCGGGGAGCTGTTTTTT. This CDR3, with the reference TRBV18 and TRBJ2-2 proteins standing in past its ends, gives the full variable domain NAGVMQNPRHLVRRRGQEARLRCSPMKGHSHVYWYRQLPEEGLKFMVYLQKENIIDESGMPKERFSAEFPKEGPSILRIQQVVRGDSAAYFCASFGGQGKTGELFFGEGSRLTVL.